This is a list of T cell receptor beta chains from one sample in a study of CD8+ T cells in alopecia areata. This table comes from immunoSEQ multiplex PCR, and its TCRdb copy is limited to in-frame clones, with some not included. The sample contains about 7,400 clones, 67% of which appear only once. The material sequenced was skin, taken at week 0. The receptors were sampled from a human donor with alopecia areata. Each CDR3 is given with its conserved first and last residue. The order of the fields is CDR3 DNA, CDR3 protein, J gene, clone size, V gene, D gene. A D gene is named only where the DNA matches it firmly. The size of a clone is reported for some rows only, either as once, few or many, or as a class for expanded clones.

DNA: TGTGCCAGCTCGCCACCGACAGGGGGGGTTAACGAGCAGTACTTC; CDR3: CASSPPTGGVNEQYF; J: TRBJ2-7; size: few; V: TRBV18; D: TRBD1
DNA: TGCGCCAGCAGCCATGGACTAGCCCCTTTCTACAATGAGCAGTTCTTC; CDR3: CASSHGLAPFYNEQFF; J: TRBJ2-1; size: .; V: TRBV4-1; D: TRBD2
DNA: TGTGCCACCAGCATTGGGACTACTAGCTCCTACGAGCAGTACTTC; CDR3: CATSIGTTSSYEQYF; J: TRBJ2-7; size: .; V: TRBV15; D: TRBD2
DNA: TGTGCCAGCAGCGTATTTGGGGGTCTGAACACTGAAGCTTTCTTT; CDR3: CASSVFGGLNTEAFF; J: TRBJ1-1; size: .; V: TRBV9; D: .
DNA: TGTGCCAGCTCACCGCTTGGGGCCAACGTCCTGACTTTC; CDR3: CASSPLGANVLTF; J: TRBJ2-6; size: .; V: TRBV18; D: .
DNA: TGTGCCAGCAGCCCAGGGGACTTACTACGAGAGATAGCCAAAAACATTCAGTACTTC; CDR3: CASSPGDLLREIAKNIQYF; J: TRBJ2-4; size: .; V: TRBV5-5; D: .
DNA: TGTGCCAGTAGTATGAAAGGGGCGAACACTGAAGCTTTCTTT; CDR3: CASSMKGANTEAFF; J: TRBJ1-1; size: .; V: TRBV19; D: .
DNA: TGCGCCAGCAGTGACCCCAACACTGAAGCTTTCTTT; CDR3: CASSDPNTEAFF; J: TRBJ1-1; size: .; V: TRBV10-2; D: .
DNA: TGTGCCAGCAGCTTCCAGGTCCCCAAAAACATTCAGTACTTC; CDR3: CASSFQVPKNIQYF; J: TRBJ2-4; size: .; V: TRBV11-2; D: .
DNA: TGCGCCAGCAGCTTGGGCGGTGCAACTAATGAAAAACTGTTTTTT; CDR3: CASSLGGATNEKLFF; J: TRBJ1-4; size: once; V: TRBV5-1; D: .
DNA: TGTGCCAGCAATCTAGCGGGGGCAAACACTGAAGCTTTCTTT; CDR3: CASNLAGANTEAFF; J: TRBJ1-1; size: .; V: TRBV9; D: .
DNA: TGTGCCAGCAGTGAGGAGGTCTCCTATAATTCACCCCTCCACTTT; CDR3: CASSEEVSYNSPLHF; J: TRBJ1-6; size: .; V: TRBV6-1; D: .
DNA: TGCGCCAGCAGTCAATCCCCAGGGATCACCGGGGAGCTGTTTTTT; CDR3: CASSQSPGITGELFF; J: TRBJ2-2; size: .; V: TRBV23-1; D: .
DNA: TGTGCTAGTGGTTCCCACACGACGCCGACAGGGGGCCCCTCTGGGGCCAACGTCCTGACTTTC; CDR3: CASGSHTTPTGGPSGANVLTF; J: TRBJ2-6; size: few; V: TRBV12-5; D: TRBD1
DNA: TGTGCCAGCAGACCCCCGGGACTCTCCACCTACGAGCAGTACTTC; CDR3: CASRPPGLSTYEQYF; J: TRBJ2-7; size: few; V: TRBV28; D: .
DNA: TGTGCCAGCAGCTTAGTACGGGGTGGAAGCGAGCAGTACTTC; CDR3: CASSLVRGGSEQYF; J: TRBJ2-7; size: .; V: TRBV7-9; D: .
DNA: TGTGCCAGCTCCCCTGGGCAGGGGGCTGTCGAGACCCAGTACTTC; CDR3: CASSPGQGAVETQYF; J: TRBJ2-5; size: few; V: TRBV18; D: TRBD1
DNA: TGTGCCAGCAGCTTGGACGGCGGCGAAAAACAGCCCCAGCATTTT; CDR3: CASSLDGGEKQPQHF; J: TRBJ1-5; size: .; V: TRBV5-5; D: .
DNA: TGTGCCAGCAGCATCATAACAGGGGGCAGCACAGATACGCAGTATTTT; CDR3: CASSIITGGSTDTQYF; J: TRBJ2-3; size: once; V: TRBV7-9; D: TRBD1
DNA: TGCGCCAGCAGCCGGGGTCCGGGACAGGGCTACGAGCAGTACTTC; CDR3: CASSRGPGQGYEQYF; J: TRBJ2-7; size: few; V: TRBV5-1; D: TRBD1
DNA: TGTGCCAGCAGCGTATGGTTGGGCGAGACCCAGTACTTC; CDR3: CASSVWLGETQYF; J: TRBJ2-5; size: .; V: TRBV9; D: .
DNA: TGCGCCAGCAGTGTCGGGGGCTACGAGCAGTACTTC; CDR3: CASSVGGYEQYF; J: TRBJ2-7; size: .; V: TRBV10-2; D: .
DNA: TGTGCCAGCAGCCATGCAGGGAGCAGCAATCAGCCCCAGCATTTT; CDR3: CASSHAGSSNQPQHF; J: TRBJ1-5; size: .; V: TRBV4-2; D: .
DNA: TGTGCCACCAAAAGGGTTATGGCAGGGCGAACTGAAGCTTTCTTT; CDR3: CATKRVMAGRTEAFF; J: TRBJ1-1; size: .; V: TRBV6-1; D: .